Below, 32 T cell receptor beta chains from the same sample are listed, as sequenced in a study of T cell responses to AZD1222 COVID-19 vaccine. Generated by immunoSEQ multiplex PCR, the TCRdb table keeps only in-frame clones and is missing some. This table holds roughly 70,000 clones, more than 75% found once. This specimen was peripheral blood, taken 28 days after the second dose of the MenACWY control vaccine. The source is an adult who received the MenACWY meningococcal vaccine as a control.

The chain combines TRBV30 with TRBJ2-7; 10 nucleotides agree with TRBD1. The V and J ends lost 2 bases and 3 bases, in that order; junction bases with no gene match: 4. This CDR3 has 14 residues. Germline CDR1 is GTSNPN and CDR2 is SVGIG (reference sequence). The CDR3 is CAWSPGTGDYEQYF. In DNA form, the CDR3 reads TGTGCCTGGAGTCCCGGGACAGGGGACTACGAGCAGTACTTC. Together with reference TRBV30 and TRBJ2-7, the CDR3 gives the full variable domain: SQTIHQWPATLVQPVGSPLSLECTVEGTSNPNLYWYRQAAGRGLQLLFYSVGIGQISSEVPQNLSASRPQDRQFILSSKKLLLSDSGFYLCAWSPGTGDYEQYFGPGTRLTVT.

This chain links TRBV9 with TRBJ1-3, with 9 bases identical to TRBD1. V trimming: 3 bases; J trimming: 4 bases; junction bases outside the gene matches: 8. Germline V gene sequence: CDR1 SGDLS, CDR2 YYNGEE. The CDR3 has 16 residues. The CDR3 coding sequence is TGTGCCAGCAGCGACCGGGACAGGGTTTCGGGAAACACCATATATTTT. It codes for CASSDRDRVSGNTIYF.

This clone has a single count. The V gene is TRBV5-4, the J gene TRBJ1-5, with D unresolved. Per the germline V gene, CDR1 is SGHNT and CDR2 is YYREEE (reference sequence). The germline V and J ends were trimmed by 0 bases and 3 bases, with 4 bases remaining between them. The CDR3 length is 13 residues. The CDR3 region has the DNA TGTGCCAGCAGCTTGGACACCAATCAGCCCCAGCATTTT. It yields the protein CASSLDTNQPQHF.

The rearrangement joins TRBV10-1 to TRBJ2-1; D possibly corresponds to TRBD2 (5 bases). Germline V lookup: CDR1 WNHNN, CDR2 SYGVQD (reference sequence). V gave up 6 bases and J gave up 9 bases, with 15 bases separating them. This CDR3 region has 13 residues. CDR3 DNA sequence: TGCGCCAGCAGCGAGCGCTCCGGAGGTGAGCAGTTCTTC. It specifies CASSERSGGEQFF.

V usage is TRBV6-5 and J usage is TRBJ1-6; 11 bases fit TRBD1. V shed 4 bases and J 10 bases; nucleotides not matched to a gene: 9. Germline lookup yields CDR1 MNHEY and CDR2 SVGAGI. This CDR3 is 16 amino acids long. CDR3 DNA: TGTGCCAGCAGTTGGGGGACAGGGGGTCGGCGGTCACCCCTCCACTTT. Its translation is CASSWGTGGRRSPLHF.

This clone showed up just once. V gene TRBV6-1 combines with J gene TRBJ2-7, with 10 nucleotides matching TRBD2. After removal of 1 base from V and 3 bases from J, the junction contained 6 bases not matched to a gene. Germline lookup yields CDR1 MNHNS and CDR2 SASEGT. This CDR3 is built from 16 residues. This chain's CDR3 is CASSEGAGGGYYEQYF. As DNA, the CDR3 is TGTGCCAGCAGTGAAGGAGCGGGAGGGGGATACTACGAGCAGTACTTC.

This rearrangement joins TRBV6-5 to TRBJ1-6; the D gene is possibly TRBD1 (6 bases). CDR3 size: 14 residues. Looked up from germline, CDR1 is MNHEY and CDR2 is SVGAGI. Trimming took off 5 bases at V and 8 bases at J, with 13 bases between the two ends. The CDR3 region has the DNA TGTGCCAGCAGTCCTACAGGGATGGATTCACCCCTCCACTTT. It codes for CASSPTGMDSPLHF.

The rearrangement joins TRBV7-9 to TRBJ1-5; D is undetermined. Looked up from germline, CDR1 is SEHNR and CDR2 is FQNEAQ (reference sequence). The CDR3 runs 14 residues. The V and J ends lost 1 base and 6 bases respectively, with 10 bases between them. The CDR3 is CASSLGGGVQPQHF. The DNA of the CDR3 is TGTGCCAGCAGCTTAGGAGGCGGGGTTCAGCCCCAGCATTTT.

This chain uses TRBV4-3 with TRBJ2-5; D may be TRBD2 (6 bases). The V gene lost 4 bases and the J gene lost 8 bases, with 20 bases spanning the gap. Germline V gene lookup returns CDR1 LGHNA and CDR2 YSLEER. This CDR3 is built from 15 residues. Here the CDR3 DNA reads TGCGCCAGCAGCCCTGGTGCGGGGTTAAGAGAAACCCAGTACTTC. It codes for CASSPGAGLRETQYF.

This clone was counted once. The V gene is TRBV3-1 (or the pseudogene TRBV3-2), the J gene TRBJ2-5; unclear D gene. Germline-derived CDR1 and CDR2 are LGHDT and YNNKEL (reference sequence). V lost 2 bases, J lost 7 bases, and 14 bases lay in between. CDR3 length: 14 amino acids. The DNA of the CDR3 is TGTGCCAGCAGCCAATTTACAGTCTCAGGGACCCAGTACTTC. Amino acid sequence: CASSQFTVSGTQYF.

The chain uses TRBV28 and TRBJ2-7; 12 bases fit TRBD2. V shed 10 bases and J 7 bases; nucleotides not matched to a gene: 8. CDR1 and CDR2 (germline): MDHEN, SYDVKM. The CDR3 is made up of 13 amino acids. This CDR3 reads CATRTSGIWEQYF. In nucleotides, the CDR3 is TGTGCCACCCGGACTAGCGGGATTTGGGAGCAGTACTTC. Full variable domain (remainder filled in from reference TRBV28 and TRBJ2-7): DVKVTQSSRYLVKRTGEKVFLECVQDMDHENMFWYRQDPGLGLRLIYFSYDVKMKEKGDIPEGYSVSREKKERFSLILESASTNQTSMYLCATRTSGIWEQYFGPGTRLTVT.

The genes are TRBV7-9 and TRBJ1-4, with D maybe TRBD1 (5 bases). V lost 5 bases and J 9 bases, leaving 16 bases between the germline ends. Per germline, CDR1 SEHNR and CDR2 FQNEAQ (reference sequence). CDR3 size: 14 residues. The CDR3 DNA sequence: TGTGCCAGCAGCAAAAAGAGGACGGACAAAAAACTGTTTTTT. Translated: CASSKKRTDKKLFF.

The V call is TRBV5-5, the J call TRBJ2-1; D call uncertain. The CDR3 is 15 amino acids. Germline CDR1 SGHKS, CDR2 YYEKEE (reference sequence). Trimming removed 0 bases from V and 1 base from J, with 8 bases in between. CDR3 region: CASSLDSRSYNEQFF. The CDR3 DNA reads as TGTGCCAGCAGCTTGGACAGCCGATCCTACAATGAGCAGTTCTTC.

The chain is built from TRBV27 and TRBJ2-7; 12 nucleotides align to TRBD1. The CDR3 covers 15 residues. Trimming at V came to 5 bases and at J to 5 bases, leaving 7 bases not matched to a gene. Germline loops: CDR1 MNHEY, CDR2 SMNVEV (reference sequence). CDR3 DNA: TGTGCCAGCAGTGTGGGGACAGGGGGCAGGAACGAGCAGTACTTC. Translation: CASSVGTGGRNEQYF.

The rearrangement links TRBV19 to TRBJ1-2; D remains unclear. Trimming took 8 bases from V and 0 from J, leaving 7 bases between them. This CDR3 has 12 amino acids. CDR1 is LNHDA and CDR2 is SQIVND in the germline V gene (reference sequence). The DNA for the CDR3 is TGTGCCAGTGCGGATGCTAACTATGGCTACACCTTC. This gives the protein CASADANYGYTF.

The DNA for the CDR3 is TGTGCCAGCAGCTTGGCTCAGAATTACTATGGCTACACCTTC. Protein product: CASSLAQNYYGYTF. This rearrangement joins TRBV7-8 to TRBJ1-2; D gene ambiguous. CDR1 SGHVS and CDR2 FQNEAQ come from the germline V gene. CDR3 length equals 14 residues. V shed 3 bases and J shed 3 bases, with 11 bases lying between them.

The chain combines TRBV18 with TRBJ2-5, with D possibly TRBD2 on 6 matching bases. The germline CDR1 and CDR2 sequences are KGHSH and LQKENI. The CDR3 is 13 amino acids. V lost 5 bases and J 6 bases, leaving 13 bases between the germline ends. The CDR3 region has the DNA TGTGCCAGCTCAGGCGGGGAGAGTCAGACCCAGTACTTC. It specifies CASSGGESQTQYF.

The chain carries TRBV7-2 and TRBJ1-5, with D perhaps TRBD1 (5 bases). Germline CDR1 and CDR2: SGHTA and FQGNSA. V lost 5 bases to trimming and J lost 7 bases, with 9 bases between them. The CDR3 consists of 12 residues. As DNA, the CDR3 is TGTGCCAGCAGCCCCGGGGGACAGCCCCAGCATTTT. It encodes CASSPGGQPQHF.

The chain carries TRBV3-1 (or the pseudogene TRBV3-2) and TRBJ1-6; no reliable D call. The CDR3 sequence is 16 residues long. Trimming left V 1 base short and J 7 bases short, with 14 bases between. From germline, CDR1 is LGHDT and CDR2 YNNKEL (reference sequence). This CDR3 reads CASSQGSMDRNSPLHF. Here the CDR3 DNA reads TGTGCCAGCAGCCAAGGTTCTATGGACCGAAATTCACCCCTCCACTTT.

The rearrangement joins TRBV2 to TRBJ1-5; D call uncertain. This CDR3 is 15 amino acids long. V lost 6 bases, J lost 2 bases, and 14 bases lay in between. The germline gives CDR1 SNHLY, CDR2 FYNNEI. Here the CDR3 DNA reads TGTGCCAGCAGGACGAGCCCCTTGGGCAATCAGCCCCAGCATTTT. This codes for CASRTSPLGNQPQHF.

This chain joins TRBV2 and TRBJ1-1; 7 bases align to TRBD1. V gave up 6 bases and J gave up 4 bases; unmatched junction bases: 8. Germline CDR1 SNHLY, CDR2 FYNNEI. CDR3 length: 14 amino acids. The CDR3 region is CASRPGQRSTEAFF. As DNA, the CDR3 is TGTGCCAGCAGACCGGGACAGAGGTCCACTGAAGCTTTCTTT. Complete variable domain (other parts from reference TRBV2 and TRBJ1-1): EPEVTQTPSHQVTQMGQEVILRCVPISNHLYFYWYRQILGQKVEFLVSFYNNEISEKSEIFDDQFSVERPDGSNFTLKIRSTKLEDSAMYFCASRPGQRSTEAFFGQGTRLTVV.

The chain links TRBV7-2 to TRBJ2-7, with 8 bases aligning to TRBD2. In germline, CDR1 is SGHTA, CDR2 FQGNSA. Unmatched junction bases numbered 14, after V lost 4 bases and J lost 0 bases. This CDR3 has 18 residues. The chain's CDR3 is CASSSPIWGGRSSYEQYF. The CDR3 DNA follows: TGTGCCAGCAGCTCACCGATTTGGGGCGGGAGGAGCTCCTACGAGCAGTACTTC.

The chain employs TRBV9 and TRBJ2-6; TRBD2 might be the D (5 bases). Trimming shortened V by 0 bases and J by 4 bases, and 17 bases separated the two germline ends. This CDR3 is 18 amino acids long. The germline gives CDR1 SGDLS, CDR2 YYNGEE. CDR3 in amino acids: CASSVEPLGAGGANVLTF. DNA for the CDR3: TGTGCCAGCAGCGTAGAGCCCCTGGGAGCCGGGGGGGCCAACGTCCTGACTTTC.

The chain joins TRBV18 to TRBJ2-7, with TRBD1 identical over 8 bases. The CDR3 covers 15 residues. With 1 base clipped from V and 1 base from J, the junction kept 3 bases outside the gene matches. Germline V gene sequence: CDR1 KGHSH, CDR2 LQKENI. CDR3 sequence: CASSPQTGVSYEQYF. CDR3 coding DNA: TGTGCCAGCTCACCACAGACAGGGGTATCCTACGAGCAGTACTTC.

Note on this clone: Other DNA sequences in this sample translate to the same CDR3. The chain couples TRBV6-5 to TRBJ1-5; TRBD1 might be the D (5 bases). V was trimmed by 5 bases and J by 4 bases, leaving 9 bases between them. This CDR3 comprises 13 residues. Germline CDR1 is MNHEY and CDR2 is SVGAGI. This chain's CDR3 is CASSRGSNQPQHF. CDR3 coding DNA: TGTGCCAGCAGTAGGGGAAGTAATCAGCCCCAGCATTTT.

J is TRBJ1-1 and V is TRBV7-9; D may be TRBD1 (5 bases). Germline V gene lookup returns CDR1 SEHNR and CDR2 FQNEAQ (reference sequence). The ends were cut back, 6 bases at V and 8 bases at J, with 10 bases in the middle. The CDR3 runs to 11 residues. For the CDR3, the DNA is TGTGCCAGCAGTCCCGGGGGGGAAGCTTTCTTT. Its protein product is CASSPGGEAFF.

This clone was detected once. V is TRBV28 and J is TRBJ2-7; a weak D match, TRBD1 (5 bases). Germline V gives CDR1 MDHEN, CDR2 SYDVKM. This CDR3 has 15 residues. Trimming removed 2 bases at V and 0 bases at J, with 11 bases between. Here the CDR3 DNA reads TGTGCCAGCAGTTTACAGGGATCAAGCTCCTACGAGCAGTACTTC. It specifies CASSLQGSSSYEQYF.

This clone has only one observation. The rearrangement joins TRBV7-2 to TRBJ2-7, with 11 bases fitting TRBD2. CDR3 length equals 16 residues. Germline CDR1 reads SGHTA; CDR2 reads FQGNSA. V trimming: 5 bases; J trimming: 5 bases; junction bases outside the gene matches: 11. CDR3 amino acids: CASSRRGIAGGHEQYF. CDR3 DNA sequence: TGTGCCAGCAGCCGTCGGGGAATAGCGGGAGGGCACGAGCAGTACTTC.

This clone was seen more than once but under ten times. The DNA for the CDR3 is TGCGCCAGCACACGGGAGGGCGACACCGGGGAGCTGTTTTTT. Protein product: CASTREGDTGELFF. The chain employs TRBV5-1 and TRBJ2-2, with 8 nucleotides matching TRBD2. Trimming cost V 6 bases and J 3 bases; bases outside gene matches: 4. CDR3 length equals 14 residues. The germline CDR1 and CDR2 sequences are SGHRS and YFSETQ.

The chain uses TRBV30 and TRBJ1-1; possibly TRBD1 for D (5 bases). The CDR3 covers 13 residues. Germline CDR1 GTSNPN, CDR2 SVGIG (reference sequence). V gave up 3 bases and J gave up 2 bases, with 10 bases separating them. CDR3 bases: TGTGCCTGGAGAAGGACATTAAACACTGAAGCTTTCTTT. Translation gives CAWRRTLNTEAFF. The full variable domain, in which reference TRBV30 and TRBJ1-1 provide the parts outside the CDR3, is SQTIHQWPATLVQPVGSPLSLECTVEGTSNPNLYWYRQAAGRGLQLLFYSVGIGQISSEVPQNLSASRPQDRQFILSSKKLLLSDSGFYLCAWRRTLNTEAFFGQGTRLTVV.

J is TRBJ1-5 and V is TRBV5-8; tentatively, D is TRBD1 (6 bases). This CDR3 has 17 residues. V shed 3 bases and J shed 0 bases, with 16 bases lying between them. Germline V gene sequence: CDR1 SGHTS, CDR2 YDEGEE. The CDR3 region has the DNA TGTGCCAGCAGCTCCGGGACATTGGGGTATAGCAATCAGCCCCAGCATTTT. It is translated as CASSSGTLGYSNQPQHF. Full variable domain (remainder filled in from reference TRBV5-8 and TRBJ1-5): EAGVTQSPTHLIKTRGQQATLRCSPISGHTSVYWYQQALGLGLQFLLWYDEGEERNRGNFPPRFSGRQFPNYSSELNVNALELEDSALYLCASSSGTLGYSNQPQHFGDGTRLSIL.

The rearrangement joins TRBV7-2 to TRBJ2-5, with D perhaps TRBD1 (6 bases). V was clipped by 5 bases and J by 5 bases, with 12 bases between them. The CDR3 extends over 13 amino acids. The germline gives CDR1 SGHTA, CDR2 FQGNSA. DNA for the CDR3: TGTGCCAGCAGCCTTCACAGGGAGGAGACCCAGTACTTC. This encodes CASSLHREETQYF.